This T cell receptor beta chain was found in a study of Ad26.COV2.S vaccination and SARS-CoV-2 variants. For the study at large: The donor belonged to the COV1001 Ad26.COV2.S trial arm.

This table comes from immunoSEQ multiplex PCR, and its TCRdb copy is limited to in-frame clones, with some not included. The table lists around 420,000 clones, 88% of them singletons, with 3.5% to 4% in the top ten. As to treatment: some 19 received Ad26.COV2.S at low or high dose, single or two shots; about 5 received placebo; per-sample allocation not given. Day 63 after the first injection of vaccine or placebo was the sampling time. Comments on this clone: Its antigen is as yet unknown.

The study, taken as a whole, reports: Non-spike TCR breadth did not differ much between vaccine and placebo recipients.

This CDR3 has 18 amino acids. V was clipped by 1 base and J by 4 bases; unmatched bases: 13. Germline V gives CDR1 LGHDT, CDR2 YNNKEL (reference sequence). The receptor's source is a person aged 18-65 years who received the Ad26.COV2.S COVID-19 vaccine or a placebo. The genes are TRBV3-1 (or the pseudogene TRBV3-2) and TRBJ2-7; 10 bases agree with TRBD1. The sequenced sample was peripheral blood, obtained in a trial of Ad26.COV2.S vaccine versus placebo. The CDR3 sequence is CASSQALGWGQGLYEQYF. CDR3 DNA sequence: TGTGCCAGCAGCCAAGCGCTTGGGTGGGGACAGGGGCTATACGAGCAGTACTTC.